The 32 T cell receptor beta chains below were found in one sample sequenced in a study of metastatic and nonmetastatic thyroid tumors. No treatment had been given to any patient before thyroid surgery. TCRdb re-clonotyped the PCR reads via MiXCR. Of about 17,000 clones listed, around 26% are singletons. Sequencing was performed on tumor tissue. These receptors all stem from a female donor with papillary thyroid cancer or a benign thyroid nodule (not recorded which). Some clones in this sample may be carry-over from other donors' samples.

This clone rates as medium-sized. This rearrangement joins TRBV6-1 to TRBJ2-7; tentative D call: TRBD2 (5 bases). The V and J ends lost 8 bases and 3 bases respectively, with 17 bases between them. Germline CDR1 is MNHNS and CDR2 is SASEGT. CDR3 length equals 14 residues. CDR3 region: CASVIRAGLYEQYF. Here the CDR3 DNA reads TGTGCCAGCGTAATAAGGGCGGGCCTCTACGAGCAGTACTTC.

In DNA, the CDR3 is TGTGCCGGGAGTTTACGGGGTAATAATTCACCCCTCCACTTT. Its translation: CAGSLRGNNSPLHF. The chain is built from TRBV28 and TRBJ1-6; no clear D. Trimming took off 11 bases at V and 5 bases at J, with 16 bases between the two ends. The CDR3 has 14 residues. Germline loops: CDR1 MDHEN, CDR2 SYDVKM. The whole variable domain, remainder taken from reference TRBV28 and TRBJ1-6, is DVKVTQSSRYLVKRTGEKVFLECVQDMDHENMFWYRQDPGLGLRLIYFSYDVKMKEKGDIPEGYSVSREKKERFSLILESASTNQTSMYLCAGSLRGNNSPLHFGNGTRLTVT.

A few counts support this clone. A read error may explain this, as a much larger clone is one base away. The chain recombines TRBV20-1 with TRBJ2-1, with D possibly called TRBD1 or TRBD2 (5 bases each). The CDR3 contains 13 residues. Germline loops: CDR1 DFQATT, CDR2 SNEGSKA (reference sequence). The CDR3 spells CGAIEGFYNERFF. CDR3 coding DNA: TGCGGTGCTATAGAGGGGTTCTACAATGAGCGGTTCTTC.

This clone was recorded many times. CDR3 in DNA: TGTGCCAGCAGTTCGGACGGGGCGGGAGTCTACAATGAGCAGTTCTTC. The encoded protein is CASSSDGAGVYNEQFF. The chain has TRBV6-5 and TRBJ2-1, with TRBD2 matching 7 bases. From germline, CDR1 is MNHEY and CDR2 SVGAGI. The trim removed 4 bases at V and 3 bases at J, leaving 9 bases unmatched. This CDR3 spans 16 amino acids.

On this clone: Other nucleotide sequences from this sample produce the same CDR3. The V call is TRBV6-1, the J call TRBJ1-2, with a tentative D call TRBD1 (5 bases). The germline V gene has CDR1 MNHNS and CDR2 SASEGT. This CDR3 is built from 15 residues. V lost 4 bases, J lost 8 bases, and 20 bases lay in between. The CDR3 DNA reads TGTGCCAGCAGTGGTCCACAGGAAGGGTGGGAGGGCTACACCTTC. Residues: CASSGPQEGWEGYTF.

The rearrangement links TRBV11-2 to TRBJ1-2, with no clear D. Germline loops: CDR1 SGHAT, CDR2 FQNNGV. This CDR3 region has 12 residues. Trimming left V 0 bases short and J 7 bases short, with 6 bases between. The CDR3 region is CASSLEVGGYTF. For the CDR3, the DNA is TGTGCCAGCAGCTTAGAAGTAGGTGGCTACACCTTC. The variable domain in full, completed from reference TRBV11-2 and TRBJ1-2, reads EAGVAQSPRYKIIEKRQSVAFWCNPISGHATLYWYQQILGQGPKLLIQFQNNGVVDDSQLPKDRFSAERLKGVDSTLKIQPAKLEDSAVYLCASSLEVGGYTFGSGTRLTVV.

This clone occurred a few times. The chain joins TRBV7-2 to TRBJ2-5; 7 nucleotides line up with TRBD1. This CDR3 spans 16 amino acids. J gave up 5 bases and V 5 bases, and 14 bases lay outside the gene matches. Germline V CDR1 and CDR2: SGHTA, FQGNSA. DNA for the CDR3: TGTGCCAGCAGCGTCACAGGGGTCATTAAGGGGGAGACCCAGTACTTC. Its translation is CASSVTGVIKGETQYF. The full variable domain, with the rest looked up from reference TRBV7-2 and TRBJ2-5, is GAGVSQSPSNKVTEKGKDVELRCDPISGHTALYWYRQSLGQGLEFLIYFQGNSAPDKSGLPSDRFSAERTGGSVSTLTIQRTQQEDSAVYLCASSVTGVIKGETQYFGPGTRLLVL.

A few counts support this clone. The V call is TRBV6-1, the J call TRBJ1-2, with 11 positions matching TRBD1. V trimming: 4 bases; J trimming: 8 bases; junction bases outside the gene matches: 9. The germline CDR1 and CDR2 sequences are MNHNS and SASEGT. This CDR3 has 15 residues. The CDR3 DNA reads as TGTGCCAGCAGTGTTTGGACAGGGGGCGGGAAAGGCTACACCTTC. It codes for CASSVWTGGGKGYTF.

This clone is deemed medium-sized. CDR3 nucleotides: TGCGCCAGCAGTGCCGGGACGCCCTACGAGCAGTACTTC. Protein: CASSAGTPYEQYF. The chain uses TRBV10-1 and TRBJ2-7; D could derive from TRBD1 or TRBD2 (5 bases each). Germline lookup yields CDR1 WNHNN and CDR2 SYGVQD (reference sequence). CDR3 length equals 13 residues. Trimming pared 4 bases from V and 2 bases from J, leaving 9 bases between.

The rearrangement joins TRBV19 to TRBJ1-1; D possibly corresponds to TRBD1 (5 bases). V lost 4 bases and J 1 base, leaving 16 bases between the germline ends. This CDR3 spans 16 amino acids. CDR1 is LNHDA, CDR2 SQIVND, per germline (reference sequence). DNA of the CDR3: TGTGCCAGTAGTACCGTAGACGACAGAGCGAACACTGAAGCTTTCTTT. This translates into CASSTVDDRANTEAFF.

The rearrangement uses TRBV20-1 and TRBJ1-2; 9 bases line up with TRBD1. Germline V CDR1 and CDR2: DFQATT, SNEGSKA (reference sequence). V gave up 0 bases and J gave up 6 bases; unmatched junction bases: 5. The CDR3 contains 14 residues. The CDR3 region is CSARDPRDRDGYTF. CDR3 DNA: TGCAGTGCTAGAGACCCGAGGGACAGGGATGGCTACACCTTC.

Only a few counts were recorded for this clone. The chain has TRBV6-2 or TRBV6-3 and TRBJ1-2, with TRBD1 as a possible D gene (5 bases). The CDR3 totals 13 residues. Germline CDR1 is MNHEY and CDR2 is SVGEGT. Trimming shortened V by 2 bases and J by 7 bases, and 11 bases separated the two germline ends. CDR3 coding DNA: TGTGCCAGCAGTTACGTGGCAGGGAGTGGCTACACCTTC. This encodes CASSYVAGSGYTF.

This clone is a singleton in its sample. CDR3 in DNA: TGTGCCAGCAGTGTGACAGGGGGTGCCGCGAACACCGGGGAGCTGTTTTTT. It is translated as CASSVTGGAANTGELFF. The chain employs TRBV2 and TRBJ2-2, with 9 positions matching TRBD1. This CDR3 has 17 residues. The germline gives CDR1 SNHLY, CDR2 FYNNEI. V shed 4 bases, J shed 0 bases, and the junction held 6 bases outside the gene matches.

V gene TRBV9 combines with J gene TRBJ2-7; 7 nucleotides line up with TRBD2. J lost 1 base, V lost 4 bases, and 5 bases had no gene match. The CDR3 runs 14 residues. Germline CDR1 SGDLS, CDR2 YYNGEE. CDR3 DNA sequence: TGTGCCAGCAGCCCAGCGGGGACTTCCTACGAGCAGTACTTC. The encoded protein is CASSPAGTSYEQYF.

This clone appeared many times. The chain carries TRBV5-4 and TRBJ1-2; no firm D call. CDR1 and CDR2 (germline): SGHNT, YYREEE (reference sequence). Trimming cost V 0 bases and J 4 bases, with 19 bases left between them. This CDR3 region has 17 residues. The DNA for the CDR3 is TGTGCCAGCAGCTTGGGTCCGGAGTTGAATTTGCCCTATGGCTACACCTTC. Encoded protein: CASSLGPELNLPYGYTF.

This clone appeared many times. This chain links TRBV6-6 with TRBJ2-5; 13 nucleotides match TRBD2. The trim removed 0 bases at V and 2 bases at J, leaving 9 bases unmatched. The CDR3 extends over 19 amino acids. The germline CDR1 and CDR2 sequences are MNHNY and SVGAGI (reference sequence). In DNA, the CDR3 is TGTGCCAGCAGTTACTCATCTCTGGGACTAGCGGGACGGCAAGAGACCCAGTACTTC. This sequence encodes CASSYSSLGLAGRQETQYF.

The V call is TRBV28, the J call TRBJ2-7, with D unresolved. The V and J ends lost 7 bases and 3 bases respectively, with 16 bases between them. Germline values: CDR1 MDHEN, CDR2 SYDVKM. The CDR3 is 14 residues long. This chain's CDR3 is CASTPTDTYYEQYF. The CDR3 DNA sequence: TGTGCCAGCACCCCGACCGACACTTACTACGAGCAGTACTTC.

The J gene is TRBJ2-1, the V gene TRBV5-1, with D tentatively TRBD2 (5 bases). CDR1 and CDR2 (germline): SGHRS, YFSETQ. This CDR3 spans 15 amino acids. Trimming removed 7 bases at V and 1 base at J, with 15 bases between. The CDR3 is CASSARGYSYNEQFF. The CDR3, as DNA: TGCGCCAGCTCAGCCCGGGGATATTCCTACAATGAGCAGTTCTTC.

The chain links TRBV24-1 to TRBJ1-2, with 7 bases matching TRBD1. The CDR3 totals 15 residues. Germline values: CDR1 KGHDR, CDR2 SFDVKD. J lost 8 bases, V lost 5 bases, and 13 bases had no gene match. The CDR3 nucleotides are TGTGCCACCAGTGGCGGGGGACAGCTCCCGGGGGGCTACACCTTC. It encodes CATSGGGQLPGGYTF.

J is TRBJ2-7 and V is TRBV7-9, with D perhaps being TRBD1 or TRBD2 (5 bases each). V was pared by 5 bases and J by 3 bases, with 14 bases between. Germline V gene data show CDR1 as SEHNR and CDR2 as FQNEAQ (reference sequence). The CDR3 loop spans 14 amino acids. CDR3 amino acids: CASSHRDRNYEQYF. CDR3 nucleotides: TGTGCCAGCAGCCACCGGGACCGAAACTACGAGCAGTACTTC.

This clone was seen more than once but under ten times. V and J are TRBV28 and TRBJ1-2; no firm D call. V lost 5 bases and J lost 2, with 6 bases in between. Germline CDR1 and CDR2: MDHEN and SYDVKM. The CDR3 has 12 residues. Here the CDR3 DNA reads TGTGCCAGCAGTCCGGCGAACTATGGCTACACCTTC. It encodes CASSPANYGYTF.

This clone has more than one count but fewer than ten. The V call is TRBV28, the J call TRBJ1-6; maybe TRBD1 (5 bases). With 3 bases removed from V and 7 bases from J, the gap between germline ends came to 10 bases. The CDR3 is 14 residues long. Germline V gene data show CDR1 as MDHEN and CDR2 as SYDVKM. The CDR3 loop reads CASSFGQGNSPLHF. The CDR3 bases are TGTGCCAGCAGTTTCGGCCAGGGCAATTCACCCCTCCACTTT.

This sequence joins TRBV20-1 and TRBJ1-3; D call uncertain. The CDR3 has 13 residues. The V end lost 0 bases, the J end lost 0 bases, and 3 bases lay between the germline ends. Germline V gene sequence: CDR1 DFQATT, CDR2 SNEGSKA (reference sequence). The CDR3: CSARDLSGNTIYF. DNA for the CDR3: TGCAGTGCTAGAGATCTCTCTGGAAACACCATATATTTT.

This clone occurred a few times. The chain employs TRBV10-3 and TRBJ1-2; D possibly corresponds to TRBD1 (5 bases). The CDR3 length is 15 residues. V was shortened by 0 bases and J by 4 bases, with 12 bases between the two germline ends. Germline CDR1 ENHRY, CDR2 SYGVKD. The CDR3 spells CAISESGGVGYGYTF. The CDR3 DNA follows: TGTGCCATCAGTGAGTCGGGAGGGGTCGGCTATGGCTACACCTTC.

In this sample, this clone turned up a few times. The same CDR3 is also encoded by other DNA sequences in this sample. This chain connects TRBV6-1 to TRBJ1-6, with D tentatively TRBD1 (5 bases). Deletions cut 4 bases from V and 4 bases from J, with 8 bases between. Germline loops: CDR1 MNHNS, CDR2 SASEGT. The CDR3 loop spans 14 amino acids. CDR3 sequence reads: CASSAGPYNSPLHF. The CDR3 DNA is TGTGCCAGCAGTGCGGGACCTTATAATTCACCCCTCCACTTT.

This clone has ten or more counts. In DNA, the CDR3 is TGCGCCAGCAGCCAAGCTCCGGGACAGGGGAGTACAGATACGCAGTATTTT. Its protein is CASSQAPGQGSTDTQYF. The J gene is TRBJ2-3, the V gene TRBV4-3; 10 bases map to TRBD1. Germline values: CDR1 LGHNA, CDR2 YSLEER. The ends lost 1 base at V and 3 bases at J; junction bases unmatched: 7. The CDR3 runs to 17 residues.

This clone came up many times. The genes are TRBV10-1 and TRBJ2-5, with 9 bases matching TRBD2. The CDR3 covers 16 residues. The germline V gene encodes CDR1 WNHNN and CDR2 SYGVQD (reference sequence). With 2 bases clipped from V and 0 bases from J, the junction kept 4 bases outside the gene matches. CDR3 nucleotides: TGCGCCAGCAGTGAGCGCGCTAGCGGGGACCAAGAGACCCAGTACTTC. Translation gives CASSERASGDQETQYF.

CDR3 protein: CSASGGNNSPLHF. Written as DNA, the CDR3 is TGCAGTGCTAGTGGAGGAAATAATTCACCCCTCCACTTT. The rearrangement joins TRBV20-1 to TRBJ1-6; unclear D gene. From germline, CDR1 is DFQATT and CDR2 SNEGSKA (reference sequence). The CDR3 is made up of 13 amino acids. The V end lost 3 bases, the J end lost 5 bases, and 8 bases lay between the germline ends.

This chain links TRBV20-1 with TRBJ1-2, with D possibly being TRBD1 (6 bases). The CDR3 runs to 15 residues. V lost 2 bases to trimming and J lost 7 bases, with 20 bases between them. Looked up from germline, CDR1 is DFQATT and CDR2 is SNEGSKA (reference sequence). The CDR3 spells CSARPDSLLYGGYTF. DNA for the CDR3: TGCAGTGCTAGACCGGACAGTCTTCTCTATGGTGGCTACACCTTC.

This clone was found many times. A much larger clone lies a single base off, so this may be a read error. This rearrangement joins TRBV2 to TRBJ2-3; D is ambiguous. Germline V lookup: CDR1 SNHLY, CDR2 FYNNEI. This CDR3 region has 14 residues. The CDR3 loop reads CAGSDGVSTDTQYF. The CDR3 nucleotides are TGTGCCGGCAGTGACGGAGTGAGCACAGATACGCAGTATTTT. Full variable domain (missing parts from reference TRBV2 and TRBJ2-3): EPEVTQTPSHQVTQMGQEVILRCVPISNHLYFYWYRQILGQKVEFLVSFYNNEISEKSEIFDDQFSVERPDGSNFTLKIRSTKLEDSAMYFCAGSDGVSTDTQYFGPGTRLTVL.

The table lists this clone with a few counts. The chain's CDR3 is CASAVGQGDQPQHF. In DNA form, the CDR3 reads TGTGCTAGTGCCGTGGGACAGGGAGATCAGCCCCAGCATTTT. The V and J genes are TRBV12-5 and TRBJ1-5, with 9 positions matching TRBD1. Germline values: CDR1 LGHNT, CDR2 FRNRAP. The CDR3 covers 14 residues. The V gene end was trimmed by 7 bases and the J gene end by 5 bases; junction bases not matched to a gene: 6.

The chain is built from TRBV29-1 and TRBJ2-1, with TRBD2 matching over 9 bases. Germline CDR1 and CDR2: SQVTM and ANQGSEA. V lost 6 bases, J lost 8 bases, and 11 bases stayed unmatched. The CDR3 consists of 14 residues. The CDR3, as DNA: TGCAGCGTCACCGGGACTAGCTGGATTGATGAGCAGTTCTTC. It yields the protein CSVTGTSWIDEQFF.